Included here is one TCR beta chain sequence, with context. This clone was seen once. Its antigen specificity is not known. It has no much larger one-base neighbor in the sample; base qualities were not kept. Participants were included only if at least one PBMC sample before ART initiation and at least two post-ART samples were available. All participants with HIV were treated in the United States of America. Cryopreserved samples of 1-10 million PBMC were thawed and washed before DNA extraction. At the time of the earliest PBMC sample, participants with HIV were aged between about 20 and 60 years. PBMC samples were contributed by each participant from 1-4 timepoints before ART initiation and 2-8 timepoints after ART initiation, with a median of 7 samples. Serial HIV viral load, CD4+ T-cell count, ART history and demographic data were obtained for every participant. Using a Qiagen kit on a QIAcube, genomic DNA was extracted from unsorted PBMC, with samples processed in batches of 12.

This entry is derived from a study of long-term antiretroviral therapy in people with HIV (dated by TCRdb to between 2021 and 2023). Background for the entire study: The earliest samples were collected approximately a decade before the 2015 WHO recommendation for immediate ART, a period when ART was typically delayed until CD4 counts fell. This retrospective serial study examined whether starting ART and sustained HIV suppression were associated with changes in the composition and diversity of the TRB repertoire in peripheral blood. The cohort contributed about 200 cryopreserved PBMC samples from around 33 adults with confirmed HIV infection, collected serially over a mean of about six years (range 1-12). About a third of the roughly 30 participants with HIV were female. Test extractions of a monoclonal T-cell line alongside about 30 polyclonal samples showed no cross-contamination during QIAcube processing.

What the authors observed across the whole study: Because PBMC availability was limited, only the TCR beta chain was sequenced, with no alpha chain pairing. Because cell numbers in pre-ART samples were limited, unsorted PBMC were profiled instead of sorted CD4+ and CD8+ T cells. The repertoire was dominated across all time points by expanded TRB clones identified before ART initiation, although this dominance was seen to fluctuate and to decrease in many PLHIV after ART. The samples span the years 2004 to 2017, and the ART regimens used may be less effective than current regimens. No data were available on ART adherence, viral resistance or therapy changes, limiting inferences about post-ART repertoire changes. HIV repertoires had narrower CDR3 length ranges than controls, and the network structure suggested an antigen-experienced repertoire that shifted only slightly toward naive after ART. A significant increase in TRB diversity was found to be associated with ART initiation, although TRB diversity was observed to remain significantly below that of transplant donor controls even after long-term ART.

The immunoSEQ hsTCRB v3.0 assay was used at survey level resolution to sequence the TRB variable region. TRB sequencing targeted a depth of about 35,000-55,000 T-cell genomes per sample. TRB libraries were pooled and sequenced on an Illumina MiSeq using a v3 150-cycle kit. The authors' pipeline ran thus. Repertoire analysis was performed in R inside a reproducible Nextflow workflow that covered QC, data transformation and analysis. LymphoSeq2, an R package for AIRR-Seq data exploration, was used to implement custom analyses. A few samples that produced fewer than 5000 total TRB sequences were removed, so 190 or so HIV repertoires were analyzed. Of the roughly 180 retained HIV repertoires, almost 60 were collected before and more than 120 after ART initiation. Repertoires were downsampled to 5000 TRB nucleotide sequences, with summary statistics averaged over 100 downsampling iterations. The analysis kept only TRB sequences whose CDR3 regions were at least seven amino acids long. A Shannon entropy-derived clonality score and the Gini coefficient were used to measure diversity. In repertoire networks, the top 5000 CDR3 amino acid sequences were linked whenever an edit distance of one separated two sequences. Antigen specificity groups and MHC restriction were predicted for TRB CDR3 amino acid sequences with GLIPH2. CDR3 amino acid sequences were matched against VDJdb and McPAS-TCR to flag known CMV, EBV, HIV or tissue antigen associations. Pre-ART, post-ART and control groups were compared with Wilcoxon signed-rank tests and Holm-Bonferroni correction. TCRdb's version of the immuneACCESS table is confined to in-frame rearrangements and falls short of the full clone set. An unresolved V gene accounts for under half of the shortfall where checked; the remainder is of unknown origin. V, J and clone size derive from that table, while D and trimming were established from the DNA sequence. The sample yields roughly 30,000 clones; around 83% were counted once. Together, the top ten hold approximately 4.8% of the sample.

The germline V gene sets CDR1 to SGHVS and CDR2 to FQNEAQ. V is cut by 1 base and J by 0 bases, and the space between the germline ends is 6 bases. The cysteine opens and the phenylalanine closes a CDR3 of 14 amino acids. CDR3 DNA only is kept here, 42 bases in frame from base 1. The sample in question was unsorted PBMCs, obtained 0.8 years after starting antiretroviral therapy. The source of this sequence is a woman in her twenties or thirties with HIV. The receptor chain draws on TRBV7-8 and TRBJ1-1, with the D segment identity uncertain. The CDR3 protein is CASSLGILNTEAFF. Here is the DNA: TGTGCCAGCAGCTTAGGGATTCTGAACACTGAAGCTTTCTTT.